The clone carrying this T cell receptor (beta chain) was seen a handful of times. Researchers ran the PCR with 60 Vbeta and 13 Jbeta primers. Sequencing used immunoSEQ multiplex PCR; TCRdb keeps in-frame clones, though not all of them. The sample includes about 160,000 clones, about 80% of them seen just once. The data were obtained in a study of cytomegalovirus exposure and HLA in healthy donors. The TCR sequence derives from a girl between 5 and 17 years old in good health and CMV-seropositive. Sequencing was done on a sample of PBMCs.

The CDR3 loop reads CASSTQGFLEAFF. CDR3 in DNA: TGTGCCAGTAGTACCCAGGGATTCCTTGAAGCTTTCTTT. The chain is built from TRBV19 and TRBJ1-1; D might be TRBD1 (5 bases). Per the germline V gene, CDR1 is LNHDA and CDR2 is SQIVND (reference sequence). Trimming took off 4 bases at V and 7 bases at J, with 13 bases between the two ends. CDR3 length: 13 residues.